One and the same sample provided the 2 T cell receptor beta chains below, sequenced in a study of cytomegalovirus exposure and HLA in healthy donors (TCRdb year 2017). The library was made by the immunoSEQ multiplex PCR assay. For the multiplex PCR, a mixture combining 60 forward primers for TCR Vbeta segments and 13 reverse primers for TCR Jbeta segments was used. Not all clones reach the TCRdb copy of this immuneACCESS table, which keeps in-frame sequences only. Checked studies attribute under half of the gap to unresolved V genes and leave the rest unexplained. Counted in this sample were 150,000 or so clones; almost 85% of them appeared once. Clones ranked in the top ten supply about 0.39% of the sample. Sequencing was performed on PBMCs. These receptors were obtained from a boy between 2 and 10 years old in good health and CMV-seronegative.

The chain combines TRBV2 with TRBJ1-2, with 9 bases matching TRBD1. J was trimmed by 2 bases and V by 6 bases; bases with no gene match: 4. The CDR3 spans 14 residues. Germline CDR1 is SNHLY and CDR2 is FYNNEI. The CDR3 reads CASRRTGANYGYTF. The DNA for the CDR3 is TGTGCCAGCAGAAGGACAGGGGCCAACTATGGCTACACCTTC.

The CDR3 nucleotides read TGTGCCAGCAGTTTAAGGCCAGGGGAAGAGAGTCAGCCCCAGCATTTT. This codes for CASSLRPGEESQPQHF. This chain connects TRBV28 to TRBJ1-5; D perhaps matches TRBD1 (6 bases). The CDR3 covers 16 residues. The germline gives CDR1 MDHEN, CDR2 SYDVKM. Trimming left V 2 bases short and J 6 bases short, with 17 bases between.